The 11 T cell receptor beta chains presented below share a single source sample, sequenced in a study of cytomegalovirus exposure and HLA in healthy donors. Vbeta (60) and Jbeta (13) primers were used in the PCR. This table comes from immunoSEQ multiplex PCR, and its TCRdb copy is limited to in-frame clones, with some not included. This table has approximately 110,000 clones, approximately 80% appearing once. The sample consisted of PBMCs. All receptors derive from a middle-aged man in good health and CMV-seronegative.

This clone was counted a single time. The rearrangement links TRBV19 to TRBJ1-1, with 8 nucleotides matching TRBD1. Germline V CDR1 and CDR2: LNHDA, SQIVND (reference sequence). CDR3 length equals 13 residues. Trimming removed 7 bases from V and 8 bases from J; junction bases left unmatched: 9. The chain's CDR3 is CASIRQGKLEAFF. CDR3 DNA: TGTGCCAGTATCCGACAGGGGAAACTAGAAGCTTTCTTT.

V is TRBV6-5 and J is TRBJ1-1; tentative D call: TRBD1 (6 bases). V was shortened by 2 bases and J by 1 base, with 11 bases between the two germline ends. The CDR3 contains 15 residues. CDR1 and CDR2 from the germline V gene are MNHEY and SVGAGI. The CDR3 loop is CASSYQTGTNTEAFF. CDR3 DNA: TGTGCCAGCAGTTACCAAACAGGGACGAACACTGAAGCTTTCTTT.

The V and J genes are TRBV19 and TRBJ1-5; no clear D. CDR1 and CDR2 (germline): LNHDA, SQIVND (reference sequence). The CDR3 is 15 amino acids. V was shortened by 9 bases and J by 0 bases, with 15 bases between the two germline ends. The CDR3 DNA reads TGTGCCAGCACTACGACGGACTATAGCAATCAGCCCCAGCATTTT. Protein: CASTTTDYSNQPQHF.

This sequence joins TRBV7-2 and TRBJ1-2; 9 bases match TRBD1. The CDR3 is 14 amino acids. Germline V gene data show CDR1 as SGHTA and CDR2 as FQGNSA. V lost 5 bases and J lost 8; bases outside the gene matches: 9. CDR3: CASSQTGGLLGYTF. CDR3 coding DNA: TGTGCCAGCAGCCAGACAGGGGGACTACTCGGCTACACCTTC. The full variable domain, in which reference TRBV7-2 and TRBJ1-2 provide the parts outside the CDR3, is GAGVSQSPSNKVTEKGKDVELRCDPISGHTALYWYRQSLGQGLEFLIYFQGNSAPDKSGLPSDRFSAERTGGSVSTLTIQRTQQEDSAVYLCASSQTGGLLGYTFGSGTRLTVV.

The genes are TRBV5-1 and TRBJ2-1, with 10 bases matching TRBD2. Trimming cost V 3 bases and J 6 bases; bases outside gene matches: 9. CDR3 size: 16 residues. CDR1 is SGHRS, CDR2 YFSETQ, per germline. This chain's CDR3 is CASSSFQRGGLNEQFF. Here the CDR3 DNA reads TGCGCCAGCAGCTCCTTCCAGCGGGGGGGCCTCAATGAGCAGTTCTTC.

This chain uses TRBV10-3 with TRBJ2-2, with D possibly TRBD1 on 6 matching bases. Germline-derived CDR1 and CDR2 are ENHRY and SYGVKD. The CDR3 contains 14 residues. The V end was cut by 7 bases, the J end by 4 bases, with 13 bases between. The CDR3 loop reads CAINPDSPTGELFF. The CDR3 DNA is TGTGCCATCAACCCGGACAGTCCCACCGGGGAGCTGTTTTTT.

Only a few counts were recorded for this clone. The rearrangement links TRBV27 to TRBJ1-1; no clear D gene. The CDR3 runs 13 residues. Looked up from germline, CDR1 is MNHEY and CDR2 is SMNVEV (reference sequence). V shed 1 base and J shed 1 base, with 4 bases lying between them. The CDR3 loop reads CASSLWANTEAFF. For the CDR3, the DNA is TGTGCCAGCAGTTTATGGGCGAACACTGAAGCTTTCTTT.

The CDR3 is CATDSTGNTIYF. In nucleotides, the CDR3 is TGTGCCACAGACTCCACTGGAAACACCATATATTTT. The chain combines TRBV28 with TRBJ1-3; D is undetermined. The CDR3 consists of 12 residues. Trimming took 10 bases from V and 2 from J, leaving 9 bases between them. Germline values: CDR1 MDHEN, CDR2 SYDVKM.

This clone showed up just once. The chain employs TRBV28 and TRBJ2-3, with D possibly matching TRBD1 (5 bases). The CDR3 covers 13 residues. V was shortened by 7 bases and J by 4 bases, with 12 bases between the two germline ends. Looked up from germline, CDR1 is MDHEN and CDR2 is SYDVKM. The chain's CDR3 is CASNQGIPDTQYF. The CDR3 coding sequence is TGTGCCAGCAACCAGGGCATCCCAGATACGCAGTATTTT.

The V call is TRBV5-1, the J call TRBJ1-4; tentatively, D is TRBD1 (5 bases). From germline, CDR1 is SGHRS and CDR2 YFSETQ. The ends were cut back, 4 bases at V and 8 bases at J, with 18 bases in the middle. This CDR3 has 15 residues. The CDR3 DNA sequence: TGCGCCAGCAGCGCCGACGCGGGGGTTAGGGAAAAACTGTTTTTT. This codes for CASSADAGVREKLFF.

This chain uses TRBV6-5 with TRBJ2-6; no reliable D call. The V gene lost 6 bases and the J gene lost 0 bases, with 9 bases spanning the gap. Germline CDR1 MNHEY, CDR2 SVGAGI. This CDR3 is built from 15 residues. The CDR3 region is CASSRTYSGANVLTF. The CDR3 DNA sequence: TGTGCCAGCAGCCGAACTTACTCTGGGGCCAACGTCCTGACTTTC.